This TCR beta chain comes out of a study of shared clonotypes between healthy human individuals. Clones were read by immunoSEQ multiplex PCR, and TCRdb kept only the in-frame ones, dropping some. The sample carries more than 2 million clones, roughly 96% recorded once. The TCR comes from a young man in good health. Input material: naive CD4+ T cells sorted from blood. Indicated subset: CD45RA+ positively selected.

The CDR3 is CASSSRGGLSYEQYF. The CDR3 bases are TGTGCCAGCAGCTCCAGAGGGGGGTTGAGCTACGAGCAGTACTTC. This rearrangement joins TRBV7-3 to TRBJ2-7, with D possibly called TRBD1 or TRBD2 (6 bases each). Between the trimmed V and J ends, which lost 4 bases and 3 bases, there was a span of 16 bases. Germline CDR1 reads SGHTA; CDR2 reads FQGTGA. The CDR3 sequence is 15 residues long.